This TCR beta chain was sequenced during a study of patients and donors after allogeneic stem cell transplantation. Per the germline V gene, CDR1 is SGDLS and CDR2 is YYNGEE. V was pared by 4 bases and J by 9 bases, with 10 bases of the junction left unmatched. The CDR3 is made up of 15 amino acids. TCRdb re-called the RT-PCR reads through MiXCR, storing one row per CDR3 protein. The sample has tens of thousands of distinct CDR3 sequences; about 30% are singletons. This clonotype was picked up a small number of times. The sequence derives from a human donor who was either an allogeneic HSCT recipient or a stem cell or donor lymphocyte infusion donor (not recorded which). It is not recorded whose cells these are; they may come from a transplant donor. V is TRBV9 and J is TRBJ2-1, with 10 bases lining up with TRBD2. Sequenced input: blood, either unsorted or a sorted T cell fraction (not recorded which). The CDR3 bases are TGTGCCAGCAGCCCCATCCTAGCGGGAGCCGGTGAGCAGTTCTTC. This translates into CASSPILAGAGEQFF.